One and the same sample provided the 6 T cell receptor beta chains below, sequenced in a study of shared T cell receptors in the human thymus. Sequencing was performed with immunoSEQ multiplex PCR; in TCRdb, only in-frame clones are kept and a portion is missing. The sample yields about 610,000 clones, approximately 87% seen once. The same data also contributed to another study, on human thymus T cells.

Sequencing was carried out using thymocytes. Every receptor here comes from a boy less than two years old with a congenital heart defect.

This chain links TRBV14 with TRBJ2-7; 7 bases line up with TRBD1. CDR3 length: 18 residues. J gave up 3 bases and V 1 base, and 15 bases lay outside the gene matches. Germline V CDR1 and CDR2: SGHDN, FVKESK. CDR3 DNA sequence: TGTGCCAGCAGCCAAGTGCCACGAATCCCGGGACAGAACTACGAGCAGTACTTC. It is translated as CASSQVPRIPGQNYEQYF.

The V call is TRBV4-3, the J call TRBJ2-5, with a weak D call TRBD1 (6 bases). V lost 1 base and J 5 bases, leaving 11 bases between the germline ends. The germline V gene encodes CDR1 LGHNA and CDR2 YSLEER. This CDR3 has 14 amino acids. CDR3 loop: CASSQVQGCETQYF. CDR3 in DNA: TGCGCCAGCAGCCAAGTCCAGGGGTGCGAGACCCAGTACTTC.

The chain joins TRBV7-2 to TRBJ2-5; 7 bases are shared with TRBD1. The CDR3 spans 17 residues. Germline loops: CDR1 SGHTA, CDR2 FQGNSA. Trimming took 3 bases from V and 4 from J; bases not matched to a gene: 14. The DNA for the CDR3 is TGTGCCAGCAGCTTGGTCTTAAGGGGGCGGATGGGAGAGACCCAGTACTTC. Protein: CASSLVLRGRMGETQYF.

The CDR3 spells CASSLASRYNEQFF. DNA for the CDR3: TGTGCCAGCAGCTTAGCATCACGATACAATGAGCAGTTCTTC. The genes are TRBV5-6 and TRBJ2-1; D gene uncertain. V lost 2 bases to trimming and J lost 4 bases, with 10 bases between them. Germline V gives CDR1 SGHDT, CDR2 YYEEEE. CDR3 length equals 14 residues.

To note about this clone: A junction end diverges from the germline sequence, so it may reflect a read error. CDR3 sequence: CASGLIAGVIPSHNEQFF. The CDR3 nucleotides read TGTGCTAGTGGTTTGATAGCGGGAGTGATACCCTCCCACAATGAGCAGTTCTTC. The genes are TRBV12-5 and TRBJ2-1; 9 bases are shared with TRBD2. The V gene's germline CDR1 is LGHNT and CDR2 FRNRAP. CDR3 length: 18 residues.

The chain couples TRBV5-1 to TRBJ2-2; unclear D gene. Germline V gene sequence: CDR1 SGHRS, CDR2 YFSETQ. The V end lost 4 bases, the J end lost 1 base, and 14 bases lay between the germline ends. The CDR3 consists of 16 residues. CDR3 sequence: CASSPWVALNTGELFF. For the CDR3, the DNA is TGCGCCAGCAGCCCCTGGGTAGCACTGAACACCGGGGAGCTGTTTTTT.